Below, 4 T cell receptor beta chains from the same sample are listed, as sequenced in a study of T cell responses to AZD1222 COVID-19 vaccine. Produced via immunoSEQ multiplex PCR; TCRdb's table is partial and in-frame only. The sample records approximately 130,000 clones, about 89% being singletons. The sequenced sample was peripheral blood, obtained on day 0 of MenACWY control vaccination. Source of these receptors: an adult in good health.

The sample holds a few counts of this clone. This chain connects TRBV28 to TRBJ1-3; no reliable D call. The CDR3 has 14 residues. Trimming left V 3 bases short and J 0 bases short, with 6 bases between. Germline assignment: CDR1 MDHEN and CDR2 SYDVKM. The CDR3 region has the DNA TGTGCCAGCAGTTTCGTTAGCTCTGGAAACACCATATATTTT. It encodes CASSFVSSGNTIYF.

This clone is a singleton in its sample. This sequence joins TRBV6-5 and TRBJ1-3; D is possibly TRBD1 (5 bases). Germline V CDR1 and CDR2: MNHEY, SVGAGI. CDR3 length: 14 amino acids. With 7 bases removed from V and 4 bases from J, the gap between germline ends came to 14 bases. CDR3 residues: CASIEGPSGNTIYF. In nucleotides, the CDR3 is TGTGCCAGCATAGAGGGACCTTCGGGAAACACCATATATTTT.

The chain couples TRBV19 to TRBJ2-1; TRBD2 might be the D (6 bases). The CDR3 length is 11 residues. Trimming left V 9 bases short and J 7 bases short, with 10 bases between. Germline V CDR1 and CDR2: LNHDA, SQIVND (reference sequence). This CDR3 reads CASGTSNEQFF. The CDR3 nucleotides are TGTGCCAGCGGGACTTCGAATGAGCAGTTCTTC. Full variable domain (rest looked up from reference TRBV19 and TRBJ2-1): DGGITQSPKYLFRKEGQNVTLSCEQNLNHDAMYWYRQDPGQGLRLIYYSQIVNDFQKGDIAEGYSVSREKKESFPLTVTSAQKNPTAFYLCASGTSNEQFFGPGTRLTVL.

The CDR3: CASSLGQGARDSPLHF. The CDR3, as DNA: TGTGCCAGCTCACTTGGACAGGGGGCAAGGGATTCACCCCTCCACTTT. The chain uses TRBV18 and TRBJ1-6, with 11 bases lining up with TRBD1. Germline V CDR1 and CDR2: KGHSH, LQKENI. V lost 4 bases and J lost 8; bases outside the gene matches: 7. The CDR3 totals 16 residues.